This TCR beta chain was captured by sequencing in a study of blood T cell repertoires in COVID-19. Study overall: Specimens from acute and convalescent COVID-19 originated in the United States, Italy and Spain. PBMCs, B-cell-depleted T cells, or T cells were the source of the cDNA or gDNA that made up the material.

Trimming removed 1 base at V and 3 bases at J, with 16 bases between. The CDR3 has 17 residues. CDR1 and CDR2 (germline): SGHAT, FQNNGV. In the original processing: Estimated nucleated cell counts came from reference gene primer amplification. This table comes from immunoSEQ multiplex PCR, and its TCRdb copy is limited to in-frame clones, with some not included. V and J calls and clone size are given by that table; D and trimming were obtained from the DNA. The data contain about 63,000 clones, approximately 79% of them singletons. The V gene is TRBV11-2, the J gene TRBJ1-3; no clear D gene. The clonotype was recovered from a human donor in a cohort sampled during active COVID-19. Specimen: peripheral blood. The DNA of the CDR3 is TGTGCCAGCAGCTTAGGCCCGGGATTCACAAATGGAAACACCATATATTTT. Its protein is CASSLGPGFTNGNTIYF.